These 30 T cell receptor beta chains originate from one sample sequenced in a study of blood T cell repertoires in COVID-19. Assay: immunoSEQ multiplex PCR; the TCRdb copy retains only in-frame clones and omits some. The sample contains some 320,000 clones, roughly 90% of which appear only once. The sequenced sample consisted of PBMCs or T cells enriched from blood (not recorded which). These receptors were taken from a woman aged 25-40 years who had been exposed to COVID-19.

The chain couples TRBV5-4 to TRBJ1-2; a possible D gene is TRBD1 (6 bases). CDR1 is SGHNT and CDR2 is YYREEE in the germline V gene (reference sequence). The V end lost 6 bases, the J end lost 4 bases, and 13 bases lay between the germline ends. CDR3 size: 13 residues. The CDR3 bases are TGTGCCAGCAAGATCGACAGGATCTATGGCTACACCTTC. Translated: CASKIDRIYGYTF. The full variable domain, in which reference TRBV5-4 and TRBJ1-2 provide the parts outside the CDR3, is ETGVTQSPTHLIKTRGQQVTLRCSSQSGHNTVSWYQQALGQGPQFIFQYYREEENGRGNFPPRFSGLQFPNYSSELNVNALELDDSALYLCASKIDRIYGYTFGSGTRLTVV.

V and J are TRBV6-4 and TRBJ1-5; 10 nucleotides match TRBD1. The CDR3 runs to 16 residues. V lost 9 bases to trimming and J lost 2 bases; unmatched junction nucleotides: 10. CDR1 and CDR2 from the germline V gene are MRHNA and SNTAGT. DNA for the CDR3: TGTGCCAGGATAAATACCGGGACAGGGGGCAATCAGCCCCAGCATTTT. Translated: CARINTGTGGNQPQHF.

The V call is TRBV7-2, the J call TRBJ1-1, with 11 positions matching TRBD1. V shed 0 bases and J 1 base; nucleotides not matched to a gene: 1. CDR3 length: 16 residues. Germline V gene sequence: CDR1 SGHTA, CDR2 FQGNSA. Written as DNA, the CDR3 is TGTGCCAGCAGCTTAGCGGGGACAGGGGGGAACACTGAAGCTTTCTTT. It codes for CASSLAGTGGNTEAFF.

The chain has TRBV2 and TRBJ1-2, with unresolved D. CDR1 and CDR2 from the germline V gene are SNHLY and FYNNEI. The CDR3 extends over 13 amino acids. The CDR3 DNA follows: TGTGAAACCCGGGCGGGTGGTAACTATGGCTACACCTTC. This encodes CETRAGGNYGYTF.

This clone appeared once. The chain links TRBV6-6 to TRBJ2-2; D may be TRBD1 (5 bases). Germline V lookup: CDR1 MNHNY, CDR2 SVGAGI (reference sequence). This CDR3 is 14 amino acids long. V was trimmed by 8 bases and J by 1 base, leaving 11 bases between them. The CDR3 DNA sequence: TGTGCCAGCCGACAGCAGCAGAACACCGGGGAGCTGTTTTTT. Its translation: CASRQQQNTGELFF.

This chain uses TRBV7-9 with TRBJ2-2, with D possibly being TRBD1 (5 bases). The CDR3 has 15 amino acids. V gave up 2 bases and J gave up 4 bases, with 11 bases separating them. The germline gives CDR1 SEHNR, CDR2 FQNEAQ (reference sequence). The CDR3 sequence is CASSLSQGATGELFF. In DNA, the CDR3 is TGTGCCAGCAGCTTATCGCAGGGCGCCACCGGGGAGCTGTTTTTT.

The chain uses TRBV5-4 and TRBJ2-7; D may be TRBD2 (6 bases). V was cut by 3 bases and J by 2 bases, with 12 bases left in between. The CDR3 totals 14 residues. Germline V gene data show CDR1 as SGHNT and CDR2 as YYREEE (reference sequence). CDR3 sequence reads: CASSSAGRPYEQYF. DNA of the CDR3: TGTGCCAGCAGCTCGGCGGGGCGGCCCTACGAGCAGTACTTC.

This chain links TRBV9 with TRBJ2-7, with TRBD2 identical over 8 bases. The CDR3 is 14 amino acids. The junction had 6 bases not matched to a gene; V was cut back by 0 bases and J by 7 bases. Germline V gene lookup returns CDR1 SGDLS and CDR2 YYNGEE. The CDR3 loop reads CASSVATSEGEQYF. In DNA, the CDR3 is TGTGCCAGCAGCGTAGCGACTAGCGAAGGGGAGCAGTACTTC. The full variable domain, rest sourced from reference TRBV9 and TRBJ2-7, is DSGVTQTPKHLITATGQRVTLRCSPRSGDLSVYWYQQSLDQGLQFLIQYYNGEERAKGNILERFSAQQFPDLHSELNLSSLELGDSALYFCASSVATSEGEQYFGPGTRLTVT.

The rearrangement links TRBV10-3 to TRBJ1-2; no clear D. Trimming cost V 3 bases and J 1 base, with 3 bases left between them. The CDR3 contains 12 residues. The germline V gene encodes CDR1 ENHRY and CDR2 SYGVKD. The CDR3 DNA is TGTGCCATCAGTGACTTTAACTATGGCTACACCTTC. Its translation: CAISDFNYGYTF.

The chain is built from TRBV5-6 and TRBJ1-2, with D maybe TRBD1 (6 bases). In germline, CDR1 is SGHDT, CDR2 YYEEEE. This CDR3 region has 13 residues. Trimming took 2 bases from V and 4 from J, leaving 9 bases between them. CDR3 loop: CASSLVGGYGYTF. The CDR3 DNA is TGTGCCAGCAGCTTAGTAGGGGGCTATGGCTACACCTTC.

This clone came up a few times. The CDR3 nucleotides are TGTGCCAGCAGCTTAGTGGCTAGCCCCTCGGGTGAGCAGTTCTTC. This translates into CASSLVASPSGEQFF. V and J are TRBV11-2 and TRBJ2-1, with D perhaps matching TRBD2 (5 bases). Trimming shortened V by 1 base and J by 9 bases, and 16 bases separated the two germline ends. CDR3 length: 15 amino acids. Germline values: CDR1 SGHAT, CDR2 FQNNGV.

A single count supports this clone. This rearrangement joins TRBV19 to TRBJ1-2; 7 nucleotides match TRBD1. Germline lookup yields CDR1 LNHDA and CDR2 SQIVND (reference sequence). The trim removed 6 bases at V and 4 bases at J, leaving 5 bases unmatched. The CDR3 loop spans 13 amino acids. The CDR3 nucleotides are TGTGCCAGTAGCGCTGCAGGGGGCTATGGCTACACCTTC. Its protein product is CASSAAGGYGYTF.

The genes are TRBV7-9 and TRBJ2-1, with TRBD1 identical over 11 bases. V lost 5 bases and J lost 8; bases outside the gene matches: 5. The CDR3 has 14 residues. The germline gives CDR1 SEHNR, CDR2 FQNEAQ (reference sequence). The CDR3 is CASSLDRGHHEQFF. CDR3 bases: TGTGCCAGCAGCCTGGACAGGGGGCATCATGAGCAGTTCTTC.

The chain uses TRBV28 and TRBJ1-2; a possible D gene is TRBD1 (6 bases). The CDR3 loop spans 14 amino acids. The V gene lost 6 bases and the J gene lost 7 bases, with 18 bases spanning the gap. The germline V gene has CDR1 MDHEN and CDR2 SYDVKM. The CDR3 DNA is TGTGCCAGCAGCTCTGAGGGGGGGCTGGGTGGCTACACCTTC. Amino acid sequence: CASSSEGGLGGYTF.

The chain carries TRBV7-9 and TRBJ2-5, with D possibly TRBD2 on 7 matching bases. The CDR3 length is 11 residues. V was pared by 8 bases and J by 5 bases, with 9 bases between. Germline CDR1 and CDR2: SEHNR and FQNEAQ (reference sequence). CDR3: CASGRGETQYF. The CDR3 coding sequence is TGTGCCAGCGGGAGGGGGGAGACCCAGTACTTC.

Here the CDR3 DNA reads TGTGCCAGCAGTTATCCAGGGACCTACGAGCAGTACTTC. Its translation is CASSYPGTYEQYF. The rearrangement uses TRBV5-5 and TRBJ2-7; TRBD1 might be the D (5 bases). This CDR3 region has 13 residues. V was clipped by 5 bases and J by 2 bases, with 11 bases between them. Germline V gene lookup returns CDR1 SGHKS and CDR2 YYEKEE (reference sequence).

J is TRBJ1-6 and V is TRBV9; possible D gene TRBD1, 5 bases. V lost 0 bases and J lost 9, with 13 bases in between. Germline V gene data show CDR1 as SGDLS and CDR2 as YYNGEE. The CDR3 loop spans 15 amino acids. The CDR3, as DNA: TGTGCCAGCAGCGTAGCGGCAGGGTCCCCTTCACCCCTCCACTTT. Amino acids: CASSVAAGSPSPLHF. The variable domain in full, completed from reference TRBV9 and TRBJ1-6, reads DSGVTQTPKHLITATGQRVTLRCSPRSGDLSVYWYQQSLDQGLQFLIQYYNGEERAKGNILERFSAQQFPDLHSELNLSSLELGDSALYFCASSVAAGSPSPLHFGNGTRLTVT.

This clone appeared once. This chain links TRBV11-3 with TRBJ1-1; TRBD1 matches 10 bases. Germline V lookup: CDR1 SGHNT, CDR2 YENEEA. J gave up 5 bases and V 5 bases, and 5 bases lay outside the gene matches. The CDR3 spans 14 residues. The CDR3 protein is CASSAGQGRTEAFF. The DNA of the CDR3 is TGTGCCAGCAGCGCGGGACAGGGGAGGACTGAAGCTTTCTTT.

This clone was seen only once. The chain has TRBV29-1 and TRBJ1-2; D is ambiguous. The CDR3 covers 14 residues. Germline CDR1 is SQVTM and CDR2 is ANQGSEA. Trimming removed 2 bases at V and 4 bases at J, with 14 bases between. In nucleotides, the CDR3 is TGCAGCGTTGAACATAGACACTCCTCCTATGGCTACACCTTC. It translates to CSVEHRHSSYGYTF.

The chain has TRBV5-5 and TRBJ1-1; possibly TRBD1 for D (5 bases). The germline V gene has CDR1 SGHKS and CDR2 YYEKEE (reference sequence). The CDR3 contains 15 residues. Trimming took off 1 base at V and 4 bases at J, with 14 bases between the two ends. The CDR3 protein is CASSLSGTVTTEAFF. Written as DNA, the CDR3 is TGTGCCAGCAGCTTGTCAGGGACTGTAACCACTGAAGCTTTCTTT.

V gene TRBV13 combines with J gene TRBJ2-7, with 7 bases matching TRBD1. The germline V gene has CDR1 PRHDT and CDR2 FYEKMQ (reference sequence). The V and J ends lost 8 bases and 3 bases, in that order; junction bases with no gene match: 1. The CDR3 spans 11 residues. The CDR3 loop is CASAGGYEQYF. CDR3 bases: TGTGCCAGCGCAGGGGGCTACGAGCAGTACTTC.

The chain uses TRBV6-1 and TRBJ1-2; D possibly corresponds to TRBD1 (5 bases). The germline V gene encodes CDR1 MNHNS and CDR2 SASEGT. This CDR3 has 13 residues. The V end was cut by 2 bases, the J end by 4 bases, with 8 bases between. This chain's CDR3 is CASSERTSYGYTF. CDR3 DNA: TGTGCCAGCAGTGAAAGGACAAGCTATGGCTACACCTTC.

The V gene is TRBV18, the J gene TRBJ2-3; 9 nucleotides align to TRBD1. The length of the CDR3 is 16 residues. Germline trimming cut 3 bases from V and 0 bases from J; bases unmatched to any gene: 4. Germline-derived CDR1 and CDR2 are KGHSH and LQKENI. The CDR3 coding sequence is TGTGCCAGCTCACCGACAGGGGGGTTTAGCACAGATACGCAGTATTTT. It yields the protein CASSPTGGFSTDTQYF.

This sequence joins TRBV2 and TRBJ1-2; D possibly corresponds to TRBD1 (5 bases). Trimming removed 1 base from V and 3 bases from J, with 12 bases in between. This CDR3 has 15 residues. The germline CDR1 and CDR2 sequences are SNHLY and FYNNEI. This CDR3 reads CASSEVGGVDYGYTF. The DNA of the CDR3 is TGTGCCAGCAGTGAAGTTGGGGGGGTGGACTATGGCTACACCTTC. Full variable domain (remainder filled in from reference TRBV2 and TRBJ1-2): EPEVTQTPSHQVTQMGQEVILRCVPISNHLYFYWYRQILGQKVEFLVSFYNNEISEKSEIFDDQFSVERPDGSNFTLKIRSTKLEDSAMYFCASSEVGGVDYGYTFGSGTRLTVV.

This sequence joins TRBV18 and TRBJ2-1, with 12 nucleotides matching TRBD1. The CDR3 loop spans 14 amino acids. From germline, CDR1 is KGHSH and CDR2 LQKENI. V lost 4 bases, J lost 8 bases, and 3 bases stayed unmatched. CDR3 nucleotides: TGTGCCAGCTCACGGGACAGGGGGCTGTATGAGCAGTTCTTC. Its translation: CASSRDRGLYEQFF.

The rearrangement uses TRBV5-5 and TRBJ1-6; D unresolved. The CDR3 sequence is 16 residues long. Between the trimmed V and J ends, which lost 1 base and 7 bases, there was a span of 15 bases. The germline CDR1 and CDR2 sequences are SGHKS and YYEKEE (reference sequence). Written as DNA, the CDR3 is TGTGCCAGCAGCTTGTTTGGGCTCGGGGTAAATTCACCCCTCCACTTT. It yields the protein CASSLFGLGVNSPLHF.

The chain couples TRBV9 to TRBJ2-1, with TRBD2 as a possible D gene (6 bases). Trimming pared 2 bases from V and 0 bases from J, leaving 9 bases between. The V gene's germline CDR1 is SGDLS and CDR2 YYNGEE. There are 15 residues in the CDR3. The CDR3 region is CASSVRGSSYNEQFF. CDR3 nucleotides: TGTGCCAGCAGCGTCCGGGGGAGCTCCTACAATGAGCAGTTCTTC.

V is TRBV19 and J is TRBJ1-3; 8 nucleotides match TRBD1. The length of the CDR3 is 15 residues. J lost 2 bases, V lost 4 bases, and 4 bases had no gene match. Germline loops: CDR1 LNHDA, CDR2 SQIVND (reference sequence). The CDR3: CASSTTGGPGNTIYF. The CDR3 DNA is TGTGCCAGTAGTACAACAGGGGGACCTGGAAACACCATATATTTT.

V usage is TRBV7-8 and J usage is TRBJ1-3; D is uncertain. The germline gives CDR1 SGHVS, CDR2 FQNEAQ. The CDR3 sequence is 15 residues long. V lost 5 bases, J lost 2 bases, and 13 bases lay in between. The CDR3 coding sequence is TGTGCCAGCAGCCCCCAAGGCGCGGCTGGAAACACCATATATTTT. The encoded protein is CASSPQGAAGNTIYF.

The J gene is TRBJ1-2, the V gene TRBV18, with 7 nucleotides matching TRBD1. The CDR3 contains 17 residues. From germline, CDR1 is KGHSH and CDR2 LQKENI. V shed 8 bases and J 1 base; nucleotides not matched to a gene: 16. In DNA, the CDR3 is TGTGCCAGCACTCAATTGCCGGACAGGACCCTTAACTATGGCTACACCTTC. Protein product: CASTQLPDRTLNYGYTF. Complete variable domain (other parts from reference TRBV18 and TRBJ1-2): NAGVMQNPRHLVRRRGQEARLRCSPMKGHSHVYWYRQLPEEGLKFMVYLQKENIIDESGMPKERFSAEFPKEGPSILRIQQVVRGDSAAYFCASTQLPDRTLNYGYTFGSGTRLTVV.